This is a list of T cell receptor beta chains from one sample in a study of cytotoxic CD8 clonotypes in ibrutinib-treated CLL. Measured with immunoSEQ multiplex PCR; TCRdb has only the in-frame clones, and not every one. The sample holds fewer than 400,000 clones, roughly 71% seen once. The material sequenced was PBMCs, taken after 36 months of ibrutinib treatment. These receptors all come from a human donor with chronic lymphocytic leukemia. The CDR3 runs from the conserved cysteine through the conserved F or W. The order of the fields is J gene, clone size, D gene, V gene, CDR3 DNA, CDR3 protein. A D gene is named only where the DNA matches it firmly. For some rows the clone size is stated as once, few or many, or as a class when expanded; others skip it.

>TRBJ2-7|NA|TRBD1|TRBV19
TGTGCCAGTAGTCGGACAGGGGGCAGTCTCTACGAGCAGTACTTC
CASSRTGGSLYEQYF
>TRBJ1-2|few|NA|TRBV2
TGTGCCAGCAGGGCGGATTATGGCTACACCTTC
CASRADYGYTF
>TRBJ2-7|NA|TRBD1|TRBV28
TGTGCCAGCAGTGAAACAGGGGGCATCTACGAGCAGTACTTC
CASSETGGIYEQYF
>TRBJ2-3|NA|NA|TRBV27
TGTGCCAGCAGCTCCGGACAATTTCACACAGATACGCAGTATTTT
CASSSGQFHTDTQYF
>TRBJ2-1|once|NA|TRBV25-1
TGTGCCAGCAGTCCCGCTGGTGGGGGAACCTACAATGAGCAGTTCTTC
CASSPAGGGTYNEQFF
>TRBJ2-2|NA|NA|TRBV4-1
TGCGCCAGCAGCCAAGAACCAGGGGCCACCGGGGAGCTGTTTTTT
CASSQEPGATGELFF
>TRBJ1-1|NA|NA|TRBV29-1
TGCAGCGTCGACCAACTGGTTGAAGCTTTCTTT
CSVDQLVEAFF
>TRBJ1-5|NA|NA|TRBV4-2
TGTGCCAGCAGCACTGGCCAGGGCATCAGAGAACAGCCCCAGCATTTT
CASSTGQGIREQPQHF
>TRBJ1-5|few|NA|TRBV6-1
TGTGCCAGCAGTGTACCGCAGGGGCCAGACAATCAGCCCCAGCATTTT
CASSVPQGPDNQPQHF
>TRBJ1-5|once|NA|TRBV7-2
TGTGCCAGCAGCCCTAGAGTGTGGGTAGATCAGCCCCAGCATTTT
CASSPRVWVDQPQHF
>TRBJ2-7|once|TRBD1|TRBV28
TGTGCCAGCAGCTTACCCGGACAGGGGTACTATTACGAGCAGTACTTC
CASSLPGQGYYYEQYF
>TRBJ1-5|few|TRBD1|TRBV28
TGTGCCAGCAGTCAGACAGGGTCCCCCCAGCATTTT
CASSQTGSPQHF
>TRBJ2-7|NA|TRBD1|TRBV7-9
TGTGCCAGCAGCCCGTGGACAGGCTACGAGCAGTACTTC
CASSPWTGYEQYF
>TRBJ2-1|NA|TRBD2|TRBV5-1
TGCGCCAGCAGCTTGCAAGCGGGAGGCCACAATGAGCAGTTCTTC
CASSLQAGGHNEQFF
>TRBJ1-1|NA|TRBD1|TRBV29-1
TGCAGCGCCCAGGGACAGGGGCATCGGACAGCTTTCTTT
CSAQGQGHRTAFF
>TRBJ1-1|NA|NA|TRBV18
TGTGCCAGCTCACCACAGGGGGACGCGAACACTGAAGCTTTCTTT
CASSPQGDANTEAFF
>TRBJ2-1|NA|TRBD2|TRBV4-1
TGCGCCAGCAGCCAGGGGGGACTAGCGGGAGCCAATGAGCAGTTCTTC
CASSQGGLAGANEQFF
>TRBJ2-3|NA|TRBD2|TRBV9
TGTGCCAGCAGCGTAGGCGGGAGCTACACAGATACGCAGTATTTT
CASSVGGSYTDTQYF
>TRBJ2-1|NA|TRBD2|TRBV19
TGTGCCAGTAGTATAGAAGGGACTAGGCGGGACAATGAGCAGTTCTTC
CASSIEGTRRDNEQFF
>TRBJ1-4|NA|NA|TRBV7-2
TGTGCCAGCAGCTTAGGATTTAATAGAGGAATCGGAAAACTGTTTTTT
CASSLGFNRGIGKLFF
>TRBJ2-1|NA|NA|TRBV19
TGTGCCAGTAGAAATGGACTTTTTGAAGAGCAGTTCTTC
CASRNGLFEEQFF
>TRBJ1-4|few|TRBD1|TRBV10-2
TGCGCCAGCAGCGGCATCATGACAGGGCAGGGAGAAAAACTGTTTTTT
CASSGIMTGQGEKLFF
>TRBJ2-7|NA|TRBD1|TRBV5-1
TGCGCCAGCAGCAAGTCGGACAGGGGATACGAGCAGTACTTC
CASSKSDRGYEQYF
>TRBJ2-3|NA|TRBD2|TRBV9
TGTGCCAGCAGCGCGACTAGCGGGAAAAGCACAGATACGCAGTATTTT
CASSATSGKSTDTQYF
>TRBJ2-1|NA|NA|TRBV7-8
TGTGCCAGCAGCTTAGAACACGCCGGGATGGAGCAGTTCTTC
CASSLEHAGMEQFF
>TRBJ2-7|NA|NA|TRBV29-1
TGCAGCGGGCAGGGGGGGCACTCACACGAGCAGTACTTC
CSGQGGHSHEQYF
>TRBJ2-2|NA|TRBD1|TRBV5-4
TGTGCCAGCAGCCCCGGGACAGGGAAGGTTACCGGGGAGCTGTTTTTT
CASSPGTGKVTGELFF
>TRBJ1-4|NA|NA|TRBV9
TGTGCCAGCAGCGGAGAGGGAGTAGCAACTAATGAAAAACTGTTTTTT
CASSGEGVATNEKLFF
>TRBJ1-6|NA|NA|TRBV7-3
TGTGCCAGCAGCTTAGCCCCCGGGTTCAGATCACCCCTCCACTTT
CASSLAPGFRSPLHF
>TRBJ2-5|NA|TRBD2|TRBV7-6
TGTGCCAGCAGCCCGGGACTAGCGGGGGGAGAGACCCAGTACTTC
CASSPGLAGGETQYF
>TRBJ2-7|once|NA|TRBV5-6
TGTGCCAGCAGCTCGGTGGGAAGCGGATACTACGAGCAGTACTTC
CASSSVGSGYYEQYF
>TRBJ2-7|NA|NA|TRBV7-9
TGTGCCAGCAGCTTTGGGGGATTTTCCTCCTACGAGCAGTACTTC
CASSFGGFSSYEQYF
>TRBJ1-2|few|NA|TRBV5-1
TGCGCCAGCAGCTTGGGTAGGGGCTATGGCTACACCTTC
CASSLGRGYGYTF
>TRBJ2-1|NA|NA|TRBV19
TGTGCCAGTAGTATGGTCCGGGACTCCTACAATGAGCAGTTCTTC
CASSMVRDSYNEQFF
>TRBJ1-2|NA|NA|TRBV4-1
TGCGCCAGCAGCCACACTCCGGGACACCGAACGAGGGGCTACACCTTC
CASSHTPGHRTRGYTF
>TRBJ2-5|NA|NA|TRBV27
TGTGCCAGCAGTTTACGGCAGGGGGGTGAGACCCAGTACTTC
CASSLRQGGETQYF
>TRBJ2-5|NA|TRBD2|TRBV9
TGTGCCGGCAGCGTAGCCCTTGCGGGGGGCGCGGAGACCCAGTACTTC
CAGSVALAGGAETQYF
>TRBJ2-1|few|TRBD2|TRBV28
TGTGCCAGCAGTTTTTACGGGACTAGCGGGGACAATGAGCAGTTCTTC
CASSFYGTSGDNEQFF
>TRBJ1-1|NA|NA|TRBV5-6
TGTGCCAGCAGCTTGTTTTCGAACACTGAAGCTTTCTTT
CASSLFSNTEAFF
>TRBJ1-5|few|NA|TRBV4-1
TGCGCCAGCAGCCAAGGGGGGGTAAGGAATCAGCCCCAGCATTTT
CASSQGGVRNQPQHF
>TRBJ1-5|NA|NA|TRBV7-6
TGTGCCAGCAGCGAGACAGTTAGTCCGTATCAGCCCCAGCATTTT
CASSETVSPYQPQHF
>TRBJ2-3|NA|TRBD2|TRBV29-1
TGCAGCGTGGAAAGCGGGGGGGCCACAGATACGCAGTATTTT
CSVESGGATDTQYF
>TRBJ1-2|NA|NA|TRBV6-4
TGTGCCAGCAGATGGGCTGGGGGCTACACCTTC
CASRWAGGYTF
>TRBJ2-7|NA|TRBD2|TRBV4-3
TGCGCCAGCAGCCAAGAGTCCAGTTTGGGACTACCTTACGAGCAGTACTTC
CASSQESSLGLPYEQYF